The 2 T cell receptor beta chains in this list originate from one sample, sequenced in a study of control samples from healthy donors and cancer patients. Generated by immunoSEQ multiplex PCR, the TCRdb table keeps only in-frame clones and is missing some. Here the sample spans over 100,000 clones, about 91% being singletons. Sequencing was done on a sample of blood. The receptor set was obtained from a man aged 35 to 55 in good health.

A single count supports this clone. V and J are TRBV24-1 and TRBJ2-7; TRBD2 matches at 10 bases. V shed 3 bases, J shed 7 bases, and the junction held 8 bases outside the gene matches. Germline loops: CDR1 KGHDR, CDR2 SFDVKD. CDR3 length equals 15 residues. The CDR3 here is CATSDQRGGRGEQYF. The CDR3 DNA reads TGTGCCACCAGTGATCAGCGGGGGGGCAGAGGGGAGCAGTACTTC.

The V and J genes are TRBV5-6 and TRBJ2-3; 15 nucleotides align to TRBD2. Germline loops: CDR1 SGHDT, CDR2 YYEEEE. The length of the CDR3 is 16 residues. The V segment lost 6 bases and the J segment 5 bases; nucleotides outside the gene matches: 7. The CDR3: CASTFGLAGGLDTQYF. Written as DNA, the CDR3 is TGTGCCAGCACCTTTGGACTAGCGGGGGGGCTAGATACGCAGTATTTT.